A selection of T cell receptor beta chains follows, all from one sample in a study of response to subunit inactivated influenza vaccine. MiXCR, run by TCRdb on the RT-PCR reads, gives a single entry per CDR3 protein. The sample carries 300,000 to 350,000 distinct CDR3 sequences, approximately 23% recorded once. The starting material was PBMCs from blood, obtained approximately 20 months after vaccination. These receptors all stem from a man between 50 and 70 years old who received an inactivated influenza vaccine. The CDR3 runs from the conserved cysteine through the conserved F or W.

J	V	CDR3
TRBJ1-2	TRBV11-1	CASSFRPGTGGVEGGYTF
TRBJ2-3	TRBV28	CASSQMRTQYF
TRBJ2-2	TRBV5-1	CASSLRDISNTGELFF
TRBJ2-5	TRBV20-1	CSARSTAKETQYF
TRBJ2-7	TRBV5-4	CASSTRQGPRGEQYF
TRBJ1-1	TRBV6-5	CASSYADEAFF
TRBJ2-3	TRBV27	CASSFRTYSTDTQYF
TRBJ1-1	TRBV4-2	CASSRRTGGIQVNTEAFF
TRBJ2-3	TRBV7-7	CASIRPPSGCTDTQYF
TRBJ2-1	TRBV4-3	CASSQALASEYNEQFF
TRBJ2-3	TRBV20-1	CSAAGSTDTQYF
TRBJ1-1	TRBV7-9	CASSPEAVNTEAFF